This TCR beta chain was identified in a study of blood T cell repertoires in COVID-19. J gave up 2 bases and V 3 bases, and 1 base lay outside the gene matches. This CDR3 contains 15 residues. Germline-derived CDR1 and CDR2 are SGHTA and FQGNSA. Comments on this clone: Other DNA sequences within the sample encode an identical CDR3.

Produced via immunoSEQ multiplex PCR; TCRdb's table is partial and in-frame only. The sample contains a few hundred thousand clones, around nine tenths of which appear only once. The chain has TRBV7-2 and TRBJ1-4; 9 bases line up with TRBD1. The receptor was isolated from a woman aged 25 to 39 who had recovered from COVID-19. Input material: PBMCs or T cells enriched from blood (not recorded which). Here the CDR3 reads CASSLDRGTNEKLFF. The DNA of the CDR3 is TGTGCCAGCAGCTTGGACAGGGGTACTAATGAAAAACTGTTTTTT. The variable domain in full, with the rest retrieved from reference TRBV7-2 and TRBJ1-4, is GAGVSQSPSNKVTEKGKDVELRCDPISGHTALYWYRQSLGQGLEFLIYFQGNSAPDKSGLPSDRFSAERTGGSVSTLTIQRTQQEDSAVYLCASSLDRGTNEKLFFGSGTQLSVL.